One and the same sample provided the 5 T cell receptor beta chains below, sequenced in a study of technical replicates of blood from several donors. Clones were read by immunoSEQ multiplex PCR, and TCRdb kept only the in-frame ones, dropping some. Of approximately 76,000 clones in the sample, approximately 86% were seen once. Sample: PBMCs. Receptors were obtained from a human donor in good health. Some clones in this sample may be carry-over from other donors' samples.

The chain carries TRBV4-1 and TRBJ1-1, with a weak D call TRBD1 (5 bases). CDR3 length equals 14 residues. Germline CDR1 and CDR2: MGHRA and YSYEKL. V lost 4 bases and J lost 6, with 15 bases in between. The chain's CDR3 is CASSLGQGVPEAFF. The DNA of the CDR3 is TGCGCCAGCAGCCTCGGGCAGGGCGTTCCTGAAGCTTTCTTT.

V and J are TRBV5-4 and TRBJ1-2; 7 positions match TRBD1. Trimming took 4 bases from V and 4 from J; bases not matched to a gene: 1. Germline V gene sequence: CDR1 SGHNT, CDR2 YYREEE (reference sequence). This CDR3 is built from 12 residues. The CDR3 spells CASSEGAYGYTF. CDR3 in DNA: TGTGCCAGCAGCGAGGGGGCCTATGGCTACACCTTC.

The J gene is TRBJ2-3, the V gene TRBV5-1, with D unclear. This CDR3 is 13 amino acids long. Germline CDR1 reads SGHRS; CDR2 reads YFSETQ. V lost 0 bases and J lost 5, with 7 bases in between. CDR3 nucleotide sequence: TGCGCCAGCAGCTTGGGGTCGGGAGATACGCAGTATTTT. Protein sequence: CASSLGSGDTQYF.

This chain joins TRBV7-9 and TRBJ2-7, with D possibly TRBD1 on 6 matching bases. The V and J ends lost 4 bases and 0 bases respectively, with 16 bases between them. The germline V gene has CDR1 SEHNR and CDR2 FQNEAQ (reference sequence). This CDR3 comprises 16 residues. The CDR3 region has the DNA TGTGCCAGCAGCTCTGAGGTGGGGGCTCCCTCCTACGAGCAGTACTTC. Protein product: CASSSEVGAPSYEQYF.

The chain joins TRBV7-2 to TRBJ1-4, with D perhaps TRBD1 (6 bases). Trimming cost V 6 bases and J 0 bases, with 11 bases left between them. Germline CDR1 reads SGHTA; CDR2 reads FQGNSA. CDR3 length: 15 amino acids. For the CDR3, the DNA is TGTGCCAGCAGGGGGGGGCCCGCAACTAATGAAAAACTGTTTTTT. Protein product: CASRGGPATNEKLFF.